This entry lists 10 T cell receptor beta chains sequenced from one sample in a study of T and B cells in COVID-19 patients. TRB rearrangements were amplified by multiplex PCR with BIOMED2 TRB-A/B primers. TCRdb itself ran the multiplex PCR reads through MiXCR, one entry per CDR3 protein. The sample includes 20,000 to 25,000 distinct CDR3 sequences, just under 30% of them seen just once. Blood genomic DNA input for TRB amplification was roughly 230-550 ng. Sequencing was performed on blood. All receptors come from a human donor who had recovered from COVID-19.

This rearrangement joins TRBV6-5 to TRBJ1-1, with D tentatively TRBD1 (5 bases). The CDR3 runs 13 residues. The germline V gene encodes CDR1 MNHEY and CDR2 SVGAGI. V lost 3 bases and J 4 bases, leaving 9 bases between the germline ends. The chain's CDR3 is CASSYQGGTEAFF. The CDR3 DNA follows: TGTGCCAGCAGTTATCAGGGAGGCACTGAAGCTTTCTTT.

J is TRBJ1-1 and V is TRBV27, with a possible D match to TRBD1 (5 bases). This CDR3 contains 14 residues. CDR1 MNHEY and CDR2 SMNVEV come from the germline V gene (reference sequence). V was shortened by 7 bases and J by 1 base, with 13 bases between the two germline ends. The CDR3 sequence is CASTRTGGNTEAFF. The CDR3 DNA follows: TGTGCCAGCACCCGGACGGGGGGGAACACTGAAGCTTTCTTT.

This clonotype was picked up a small number of times. The rearrangement links TRBV6-5 to TRBJ1-5, with 9 bases lining up with TRBD1. In germline, CDR1 is MNHEY, CDR2 SVGAGI. V shed 5 bases, J shed 2 bases, and the junction held 4 bases outside the gene matches. The CDR3 loop spans 15 amino acids. The DNA of the CDR3 is TGTGCCAGCAGTACAGGGGGCTCGGGCAATCAGCCCCAGCATTTT. It codes for CASSTGGSGNQPQHF.

This clonotype was counted a few times. The chain has TRBV5-1 and TRBJ1-2; a weak D match, TRBD1 (6 bases). CDR1 is SGHRS and CDR2 is YFSETQ in the germline V gene. This CDR3 is built from 16 residues. Deletions cut 0 bases from V and 1 base from J, with 13 bases between. CDR3 loop: CASSLGQGTHNYGYTF. The DNA of the CDR3 is TGCGCCAGCAGCTTGGGCCAGGGGACGCATAACTATGGCTACACCTTC. Combining the CDR3 with reference TRBV5-1 and TRBJ1-2 gives the whole variable domain KAGVTQTPRYLIKTRGQQVTLSCSPISGHRSVSWYQQTPGQGLQFLFEYFSETQRNKGNFPGRFSGRQFSNSRSEMNVSTLELGDSALYLCASSLGQGTHNYGYTFGSGTRLTVV.

The chain couples TRBV19 to TRBJ1-3, with D possibly being TRBD1 (5 bases). The V gene lost 5 bases and the J gene lost 4 bases, with 12 bases spanning the gap. Germline V gene sequence: CDR1 LNHDA, CDR2 SQIVND (reference sequence). The CDR3 consists of 14 residues. CDR3 protein: CASSALTVGNTIYF. The CDR3 DNA reads as TGTGCCAGTAGTGCCTTGACAGTGGGAAACACCATATATTTT. The variable domain in full, with the rest retrieved from reference TRBV19 and TRBJ1-3, is DGGITQSPKYLFRKEGQNVTLSCEQNLNHDAMYWYRQDPGQGLRLIYYSQIVNDFQKGDIAEGYSVSREKKESFPLTVTSAQKNPTAFYLCASSALTVGNTIYFGEGSWLTVV.

This clonotype has only a few counts. The chain links TRBV18 to TRBJ2-1, with D perhaps matching TRBD1 (6 bases). Germline lookup yields CDR1 KGHSH and CDR2 LQKENI. The CDR3 has 14 amino acids. Trimming removed 1 base from V and 10 bases from J, with 14 bases in between. CDR3 sequence (DNA): TGTGCCAGCTCACCACGGTCAGGGGTTGACGAGCAGTTCTTC. Its protein product is CASSPRSGVDEQFF.

The V call is TRBV11-1, the J call TRBJ2-4; D possibly matches TRBD1 or TRBD2 (5 bases each). Germline CDR1 reads SGHAT; CDR2 reads FQDESV (reference sequence). This CDR3 is built from 15 residues. Trimming removed 2 bases at V and 2 bases at J, with 10 bases between. CDR3 region: CASSLIGDPKNIQYF. The CDR3 nucleotides read TGTGCCAGCAGCTTAATTGGGGACCCCAAAAACATTCAGTACTTC. Full variable domain (outside the CDR3, taken from reference TRBV11-1 and TRBJ2-4): EAEVAQSPRYKITEKSQAVAFWCDPISGHATLYWYRQILGQGPELLVQFQDESVVDDSQLPKDRFSAERLKGVDSTLKIQPAELGDSAMYLCASSLIGDPKNIQYFGAGTRLSVL.

This clonotype was detected only a few times. The genes are TRBV18 and TRBJ1-4, with D unresolved. Trimming removed 3 bases at V and 2 bases at J, with 13 bases between. CDR3 length equals 16 residues. CDR1 and CDR2 (germline): KGHSH, LQKENI. Here the CDR3 reads CASSPGRMATNEKLFF. The CDR3 DNA follows: TGTGCCAGCTCACCCGGACGGATGGCGACTAATGAAAAACTGTTTTTT.

CDR3 region: CSARGVAGGHEQYF. CDR3 nucleotides: TGCAGTGCTAGAGGGGTGGCAGGGGGACACGAGCAGTACTTC. The chain carries TRBV20-1 and TRBJ2-7; 7 positions match TRBD1. V dropped 1 base and J dropped 5; count of bases not matched to a gene: 8. Germline-derived CDR1 and CDR2 are DFQATT and SNEGSKA (reference sequence). This CDR3 region has 14 residues.

The rearrangement uses TRBV15 and TRBJ2-5; tentative D call: TRBD2 (5 bases). The CDR3 loop spans 15 amino acids. V dropped 0 bases and J dropped 9 bases, with 17 bases sitting between them. Germline assignment: CDR1 LNHNV and CDR2 YYDKDF (reference sequence). In DNA, the CDR3 is TGTGCCACCAGCAGAGAGCGGGTCCTCGGCGAGTCCCAGTACTTC. This gives the protein CATSRERVLGESQYF.